This T cell receptor (beta chain) was captured by sequencing in a study of blood T cell repertoires in COVID-19. Assay: immunoSEQ multiplex PCR; the TCRdb copy retains only in-frame clones and omits some. The sample yields a few hundred thousand clones, more than 70% seen once. CDR1 SGHRS and CDR2 YFSETQ come from the germline V gene. The CDR3 has 15 amino acids. V lost 2 bases and J 3 bases, leaving 12 bases between the germline ends. Adults between roughly 18 and 89 years of age took part from 20 to 25 US areas. Cohort allocation depended upon clinical history that participants reported. This chain joins TRBV5-1 and TRBJ2-1, with a weak D call TRBD1 (6 bases). The source is a man between 40 and 49 years old in a cohort exposed to, infected with or recovered from COVID-19 (not recorded which). Input material: PBMCs or T cells enriched from blood (not recorded which). CDR3 in amino acids: CASSFEGDLYNEQFF. CDR3 DNA: TGCGCCAGCAGCTTTGAGGGGGACCTCTACAATGAGCAGTTCTTC.